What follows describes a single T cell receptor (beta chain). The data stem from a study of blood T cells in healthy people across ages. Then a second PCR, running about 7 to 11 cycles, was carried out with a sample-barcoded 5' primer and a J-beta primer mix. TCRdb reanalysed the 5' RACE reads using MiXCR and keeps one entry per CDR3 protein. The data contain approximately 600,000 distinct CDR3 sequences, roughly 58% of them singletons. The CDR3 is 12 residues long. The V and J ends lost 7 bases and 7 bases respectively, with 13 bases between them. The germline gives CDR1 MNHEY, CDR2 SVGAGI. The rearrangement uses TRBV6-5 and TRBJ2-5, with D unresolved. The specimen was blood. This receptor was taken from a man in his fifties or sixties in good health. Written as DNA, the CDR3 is TGTGCCAGCACCAACCCCTCGGGGACCCAGTACTTC. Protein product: CASTNPSGTQYF.